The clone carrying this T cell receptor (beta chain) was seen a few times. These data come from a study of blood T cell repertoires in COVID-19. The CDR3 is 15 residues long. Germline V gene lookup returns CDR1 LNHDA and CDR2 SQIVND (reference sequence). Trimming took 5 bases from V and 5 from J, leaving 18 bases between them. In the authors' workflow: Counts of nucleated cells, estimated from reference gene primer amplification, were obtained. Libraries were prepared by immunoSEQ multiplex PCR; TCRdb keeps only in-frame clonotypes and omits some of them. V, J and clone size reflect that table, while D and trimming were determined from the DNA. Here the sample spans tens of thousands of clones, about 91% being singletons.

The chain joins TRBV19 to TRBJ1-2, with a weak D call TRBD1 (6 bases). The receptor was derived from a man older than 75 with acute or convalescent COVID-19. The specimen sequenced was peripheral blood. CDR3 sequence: CASSYTPDSDYGYTF. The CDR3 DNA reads TGTGCCAGTAGTTATACTCCGGACAGCGATTATGGCTACACCTTC.